The TCR beta chain under discussion was sequenced for a study of Graves' ophthalmopathy and Graves' hyperthyroidism. Study-wide findings and caveats: The blood repertoire also included most expanded thyroid clonotypes above 0.001 frequency.

Deletions cut 8 bases from V and 9 bases from J, with 18 bases between. The germline V gene encodes CDR1 SEHNR and CDR2 FQNEAQ (reference sequence). This CDR3 comprises 13 residues. Only newly diagnosed hyperthyroidism patients aged 18 to 65, with under 2 months' duration, were enrolled. In this sample, this clonotype turned up a few times. Its specificity is unknown. RNA transcripts served as template for amplifying TCR beta CDR3 sequences. First-round RT-PCR with HTBI primers preceded a second-round multiplex PCR. TCRdb ran MiXCR on the multiplex PCR reads and lists one entry per CDR3 protein. The sample has approximately 540,000 distinct CDR3 sequences, roughly 39% seen once.

The material sequenced was peripheral blood or thyroid tissue (not recorded which). The chain links TRBV7-9 to TRBJ2-3; perhaps TRBD1 as D (7 bases). This TCR derives from an adult man with Graves' hyperthyroidism. As DNA, the CDR3 is TGTGCCAGCCTACAACCAGGAGGGGGCACGCAGTATTTT. It codes for CASLQPGGGTQYF.